This TCR beta chain was sequenced in a study of T-cell memory formation after mild COVID-19. General observations from the study: Pre-infection memory held some responding clones, suggesting pre-existing cross-reactive T cells responded.

The 5'RACE method, run with constant-segment primers, produced TCR alpha and TCR beta cDNA libraries (carrying sample barcodes and UMIs). TCRdb reprocessed the 5' RACE reads with MiXCR, giving one entry per CDR3 protein. Seen here are 450,000 to 650,000 distinct CDR3 sequences, roughly 18% observed once, and the top ten hold around 11%. Trimming stripped 3 bases from V and 4 bases from J, with 5 bases between. The CDR3 length is 12 residues. Germline CDR1 SGDLS, CDR2 YYNGEE. A word on this clonotype: Its antigen is not identified.

The sample taken for sequencing was PBMCs or a T cell subset sorted from them (not recorded which). This clonotype was obtained from an adult woman who had mild COVID-19 (a few samples of this study predate the infection). Cell type and time point are not known. The chain is built from TRBV9 and TRBJ2-1; D is ambiguous. This CDR3 is CASSALYNEQFF. The CDR3 DNA is TGTGCCAGCAGCGCCTTATACAATGAGCAGTTCTTC.